This T cell receptor beta chain was obtained from a study of cytomegalovirus exposure and HLA in healthy donors. It was with 60 Vbeta and 13 Jbeta primers that the PCR ran. Sequenced by immunoSEQ multiplex PCR; TCRdb stores in-frame clones only, minus some. The profile shows approximately 120,000 clones, less than 80% of them singletons. Trimming took off 4 bases at V and 7 bases at J, with 29 bases between the two ends. CDR1 and CDR2 (germline): SGHAT, FQNNGV. This CDR3 spans 18 amino acids. The V gene is TRBV11-2, the J gene TRBJ2-7, with D possibly matching TRBD2 (6 bases). The sequenced sample was PBMCs. This TCR was sampled from a woman between 45 and 60 years old in good health and CMV-seropositive. CDR3 sequence: CASSYRRLGSGKTQEQYF. The CDR3 DNA reads as TGTGCCAGCAGCTACCGTCGACTAGGTAGCGGCAAAACTCAGGAGCAGTACTTC.